The sequence of this T cell receptor (beta chain) was determined in a study of patients and donors after allogeneic stem cell transplantation (dated by TCRdb to about 2020). The germline V gene (reference sequence) provides CDR1 MNHEY and CDR2 SMNVEV. V ends up 6 bases short and J 2 bases short, with an unmatched junction base count of 8. The CDR3 runs 15 amino acids, cysteine and phenylalanine included. Of all the DNA, just the CDR3 is kept, 45 bases in frame from base 1. This clonotype was counted only a few times. Its antigen remains unidentified. Base quality data are lacking; no much larger clone is found one base away. Library prep was done by RT-PCR. The reads were generated on a NextSeq 550. The raw public data were reprocessed by TCRdb itself: fastp quality trimming at Q25, MiXCR clonotype calling, in-frame beta chains only. Entries that share a CDR3 protein sequence are merged under the most common genes and DNA. This sample holds about 960,000 distinct CDR3 sequences; about 20% were observed only once. The ten largest clones add up to about 6% of the sample.

Sample: blood, either unsorted or a sorted T cell fraction (not recorded which). The receptor comes from a human donor who was either an allogeneic HSCT recipient or a stem cell or donor lymphocyte infusion donor (not recorded which). It is not recorded whose cells these are; they may come from a transplant donor. The sequence joins TRBV27 to TRBJ1-2, with 8 junctional bases fitting TRBD1. The CDR3 corresponds to CASRRQGKTNYGYTF. The DNA sequence follows: TGTGCCAGCAGAAGACAGGGGAAGACCAACTATGGCTACACCTTC.